The source of this T cell receptor (beta chain) is a study of breast tumors, draining lymph nodes, adjacent tissues. General observations from the study: Luminal-like breast cancer showed significantly greater tumor-nontumor repertoire similarity than basal-like breast cancer did. Compared with lymph nodes, tumors were less diverse; compared with nontumor tissue, more. Most tumor T cells seemingly derive from lymph node, then expand in tumor. Tumor T cell lymph node origin was a supported hypothesis, not proven.

With respect to this clonotype: The antigen is not known.

The CDR3 sequence is 13 residues long. Losses at the gene ends were 8 bases for V and 1 base for J; bases not matched to a gene: 2. Germline-derived CDR1 and CDR2 are DFQATT and SNEGSKA (reference sequence). Each CDR3 protein is one row after TCRdb ran MiXCR on the multiplex PCR reads. The profile covers under 75,000 distinct CDR3 sequences, with 45% to 65% appearing a single time and around a fifth taken by the ten largest. This TCR came from a female donor with breast cancer. Some clones in this sample may be carry-over from other donors' samples. Sequencing input: breast tumor tissue. The V gene is TRBV20-1, the J gene TRBJ2-3; 11 nucleotides line up with TRBD2. CDR3 sequence reads: CSTGLAGTDTQYF. The CDR3 DNA is TGCAGTACGGGACTAGCGGGCACAGATACGCAGTATTTT.